A single sample is the source of the 13 T cell receptor beta chains below, sequenced in a study of T cell changes during pregnancy in multiple sclerosis. This table comes from immunoSEQ multiplex PCR, and its TCRdb copy is limited to in-frame clones, with some not included. The table includes about 47,000 clones, over 75% detected once. The starting material was CD8+ T cells from peripheral blood mononuclear cells, obtained in the second trimester of pregnancy. The origin of the receptors is a female donor with multiple sclerosis, enrolled in a pregnancy study.

The rearrangement joins TRBV28 to TRBJ2-3; 8 bases are a match to TRBD2. CDR3 length: 16 amino acids. CDR1 and CDR2 (germline): MDHEN, SYDVKM. The V and J ends lost 11 bases and 4 bases, in that order; junction bases with no gene match: 17. The CDR3 nucleotides are TGTGCCCTCAGCAGTACCACGGGGGGGTCATCAGATACGCAGTATTTT. Translating it yields CALSSTTGGSSDTQYF.

The gene calls are TRBV5-3 and TRBJ1-1; D gene uncertain. TRBV5-3 is classed as an ORF, of uncertain function. With 0 bases removed from V and 3 bases from J, the gap between germline ends came to 15 bases. The CDR3 consists of 16 residues. CDR3 sequence (DNA): TGTGCCAGAAGCTTGGGAGACAATCAGCGGCACACTGAAGCTTTCTTT. Its translation is CARSLGDNQRHTEAFF.

This rearrangement joins TRBV27 to TRBJ2-4; TRBD2 matches 8 bases. V lost 6 bases and J lost 3; bases outside the gene matches: 7. The CDR3 is 15 amino acids. The germline V gene has CDR1 MNHEY and CDR2 SMNVEV (reference sequence). CDR3 sequence reads: CASSSGGGGKNIQYF. The DNA of the CDR3 is TGTGCCAGCAGCTCGGGGGGGGGAGGCAAAAACATTCAGTACTTC.

V and J are TRBV6-5 and TRBJ1-2; 9 nucleotides agree with TRBD1. Germline V gives CDR1 MNHEY, CDR2 SVGAGI. V shed 5 bases and J 2 bases; nucleotides not matched to a gene: 6. This CDR3 contains 15 residues. Here the CDR3 reads CASSTGTGRNYGYTF. DNA for the CDR3: TGTGCCAGCAGTACCGGGACAGGGAGGAACTATGGCTACACCTTC.

The chain joins TRBV13 to TRBJ2-2; D not certain. CDR3 size: 11 residues. V was clipped by 4 bases and J by 7 bases, with 4 bases between them. Germline V gene sequence: CDR1 PRHDT, CDR2 FYEKMQ (reference sequence). The CDR3 DNA is TGTGCCAGCAGCTCCAACGGGGAGCTGTTTTTT. It yields the protein CASSSNGELFF.

The J gene is TRBJ1-1, the V gene TRBV5-1, with a possible D match to TRBD1 (5 bases). Germline CDR1 reads SGHRS; CDR2 reads YFSETQ. V gave up 0 bases and J gave up 3 bases, with 9 bases separating them. The CDR3 runs 14 residues. This chain's CDR3 is CASSLVVGDTEAFF. As DNA, the CDR3 is TGCGCCAGCAGCTTGGTGGTAGGGGACACTGAAGCTTTCTTT.

The V call is TRBV25-1, the J call TRBJ2-1, with 7 bases that match TRBD2. With 4 bases clipped from V and 3 bases from J, the junction kept 15 bases outside the gene matches. The CDR3 extends over 18 amino acids. CDR1 and CDR2 from the germline V gene are MGHDK and SYGVNS. CDR3 nucleotides: TGTGCCAGCAGTGTTCGTTACAGCGGGGCCCTCATCTACAATGAGCAGTTCTTC. It is translated as CASSVRYSGALIYNEQFF.

This clone was counted once. The V gene is TRBV5-1, the J gene TRBJ2-7; 11 bases are shared with TRBD2. The germline V gene encodes CDR1 SGHRS and CDR2 YFSETQ. The CDR3 runs to 16 residues. V was clipped by 4 bases and J by 0 bases; unmatched bases: 6. The CDR3, as DNA: TGCGCCAGCAGCCCCCCTACTAGCGGGGGCTCCTACGAGCAGTACTTC. This gives the protein CASSPPTSGGSYEQYF.

V is TRBV6-4 and J is TRBJ2-2; 7 nucleotides agree with TRBD2. CDR1 and CDR2 (germline): MRHNA, SNTAGT. The CDR3 loop spans 15 amino acids. Losses at the gene ends were 3 bases for V and 1 base for J; bases not matched to a gene: 2. The CDR3: CASSEGGGNTGELFF. Written as DNA, the CDR3 is TGTGCCAGCAGTGAAGGCGGGGGGAACACCGGGGAGCTGTTTTTT.

V usage is TRBV5-6 and J usage is TRBJ2-5, with TRBD2 matching over 8 bases. In germline, CDR1 is SGHDT, CDR2 YYEEEE. V gave up 0 bases and J gave up 5 bases; unmatched junction bases: 3. The CDR3 runs to 14 residues. The CDR3 loop reads CASSLGLARETQYF. CDR3 nucleotides: TGTGCCAGCAGCTTGGGACTAGCGAGGGAGACCCAGTACTTC. Together with reference TRBV5-6 and TRBJ2-5, the CDR3 gives the full variable domain: DAGVTQSPTHLIKTRGQQVTLRCSPKSGHDTVSWYQQALGQGPQFIFQYYEEEERQRGNFPDRFSGHQFPNYSSELNVNALLLGDSALYLCASSLGLARETQYFGPGTRLLVL.

V and J are TRBV21-1 and TRBJ1-2; the D call in the table, TRBD1, was not verified against the DNA. TRBV21-1 counts as a pseudogene. The CDR3 consists of 17 residues. As DNA, the CDR3 is TGTGCCAGCAGCAGACCCTGGTATACAGTTCCGACGAATGGCTACACCTTC. This translates into CASSRPWYTVPTNGYTF.

The chain employs TRBV11-1 and TRBJ2-7; perhaps TRBD2 as D (5 bases). The V and J ends lost 5 bases and 2 bases respectively, with 16 bases between them. Per the germline V gene, CDR1 is SGHAT and CDR2 is FQDESV (reference sequence). This CDR3 region has 15 residues. The CDR3 sequence is CASSDLLGGPYEQYF. Written as DNA, the CDR3 is TGTGCCAGCAGCGACCTGCTAGGAGGCCCCTACGAGCAGTACTTC.

This clone was counted only a few times. The V gene is TRBV13, the J gene TRBJ1-2; no clear D gene. From germline, CDR1 is PRHDT and CDR2 FYEKMQ (reference sequence). The V and J ends lost 0 bases and 2 bases respectively, with 7 bases between them. This CDR3 is built from 14 residues. The CDR3 DNA is TGTGCCAGCAGCTTAGGGAGGGAGAACTATGGCTACACCTTC. Its protein is CASSLGRENYGYTF.